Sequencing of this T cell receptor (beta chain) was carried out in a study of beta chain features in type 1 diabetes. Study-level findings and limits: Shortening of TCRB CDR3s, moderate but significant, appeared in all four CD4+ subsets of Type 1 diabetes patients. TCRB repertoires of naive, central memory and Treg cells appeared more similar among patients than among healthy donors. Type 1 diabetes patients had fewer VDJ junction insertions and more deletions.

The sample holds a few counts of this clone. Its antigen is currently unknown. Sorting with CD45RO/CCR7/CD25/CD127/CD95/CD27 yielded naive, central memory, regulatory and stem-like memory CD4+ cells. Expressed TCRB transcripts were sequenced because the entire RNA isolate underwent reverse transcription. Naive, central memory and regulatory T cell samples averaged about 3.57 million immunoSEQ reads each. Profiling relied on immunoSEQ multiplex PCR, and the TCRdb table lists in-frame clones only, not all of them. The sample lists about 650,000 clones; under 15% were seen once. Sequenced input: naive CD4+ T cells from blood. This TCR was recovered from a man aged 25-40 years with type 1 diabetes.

CDR3 region: CASRKNNEQFF. The DNA for the CDR3 is TGTGCCAGCAGGAAGAATAATGAGCAGTTCTTC. The genes are TRBV2 and TRBJ2-1; D remains unclear. V lost 6 bases to trimming and J lost 7 bases, with 7 bases between them. CDR3 length: 11 residues. CDR1 and CDR2 (germline): SNHLY, FYNNEI.